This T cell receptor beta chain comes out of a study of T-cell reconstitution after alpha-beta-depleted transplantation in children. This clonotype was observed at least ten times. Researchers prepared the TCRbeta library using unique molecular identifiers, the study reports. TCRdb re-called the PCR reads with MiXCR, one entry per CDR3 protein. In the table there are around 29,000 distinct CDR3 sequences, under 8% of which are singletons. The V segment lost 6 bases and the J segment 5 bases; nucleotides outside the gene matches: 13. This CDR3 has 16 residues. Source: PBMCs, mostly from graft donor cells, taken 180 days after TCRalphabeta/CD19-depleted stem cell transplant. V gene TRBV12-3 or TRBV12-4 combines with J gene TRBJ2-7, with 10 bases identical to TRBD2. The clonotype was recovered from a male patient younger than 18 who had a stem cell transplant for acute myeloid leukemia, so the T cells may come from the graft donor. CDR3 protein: CASRSSGRARSNEQYF. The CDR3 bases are TGTGCCAGCAGATCAAGCGGGAGGGCCCGTTCCAACGAGCAGTACTTC.